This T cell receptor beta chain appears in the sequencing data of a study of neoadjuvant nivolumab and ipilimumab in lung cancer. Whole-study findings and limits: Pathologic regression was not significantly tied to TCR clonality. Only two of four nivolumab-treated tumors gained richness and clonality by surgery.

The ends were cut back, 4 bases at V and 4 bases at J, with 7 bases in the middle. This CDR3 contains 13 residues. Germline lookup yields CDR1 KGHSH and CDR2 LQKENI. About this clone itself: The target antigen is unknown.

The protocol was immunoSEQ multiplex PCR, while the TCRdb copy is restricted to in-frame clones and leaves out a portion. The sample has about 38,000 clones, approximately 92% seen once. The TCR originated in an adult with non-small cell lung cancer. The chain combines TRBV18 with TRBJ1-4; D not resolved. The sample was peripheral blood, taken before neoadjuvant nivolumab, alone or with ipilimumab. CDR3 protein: CASSRGNNEKLFF. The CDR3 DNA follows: TGTGCCAGCTCACGGGGAAATAATGAAAAACTGTTTTTT.